A single sample is the source of the 6 T cell receptor beta chains below, sequenced in a study of blood T cell repertoires in COVID-19. TCRdb's table, derived via immunoSEQ multiplex PCR, lists solely in-frame clones and lacks some. The sample records 65,000 to 80,000 clones, about four fifths being singletons. Sequencing was carried out using peripheral blood. These receptors all come from a human donor in a cohort sampled during active COVID-19.

For this clone: Its ends do not fully match the called genes, so a read error is possible. The chain carries TRBV5-8 and TRBJ2-5; possible D gene TRBD2, 6 bases. The V gene's germline CDR1 is SGHTS and CDR2 YDEGEE. The CDR3 sequence is 15 residues long. The CDR3 DNA reads TGTGCCAGCAGCTTTGACTGGACTAACCAAGGGACCCAGTACTTC. As protein: CASSFDWTNQGTQYF.

About this clone itself: Different DNA sequences within this sample yield the same CDR3. This sequence joins TRBV5-1 and TRBJ2-7, with 9 bases that match TRBD2. Per the germline V gene, CDR1 is SGHRS and CDR2 is YFSETQ. V gave up 4 bases and J gave up 1 base; unmatched junction bases: 3. The CDR3 spans 14 residues. The CDR3 loop reads CASSPTSGSYEQYF. The CDR3 bases are TGCGCCAGCAGCCCGACTAGCGGTTCCTACGAGCAGTACTTC.

The V and J genes are TRBV5-1 and TRBJ2-2, with D maybe TRBD1 (6 bases). V shed 4 bases and J shed 1 base, with 8 bases lying between them. This CDR3 spans 14 amino acids. Per germline, CDR1 SGHRS and CDR2 YFSETQ. CDR3 amino acids: CASSQGQNTGELFF. The CDR3 nucleotides read TGCGCCAGCAGCCAGGGACAGAACACCGGGGAGCTGTTTTTT.

This rearrangement joins TRBV5-5 to TRBJ1-2; possible D gene TRBD1, 5 bases. This CDR3 contains 19 residues. The ends were cut back, 0 bases at V and 0 bases at J, with 21 bases in the middle. The germline CDR1 and CDR2 sequences are SGHKS and YYEKEE (reference sequence). In nucleotides, the CDR3 is TGTGCCAGCAGCTTGGAAATCCCGACAGTCCTGGCAGCTAACTATGGCTACACCTTC. It specifies CASSLEIPTVLAANYGYTF.

V is TRBV5-1 and J is TRBJ2-3; 12 bases align to TRBD2. Trimming at V came to 5 bases and at J to 0 bases, leaving 10 bases not matched to a gene. CDR1 and CDR2 (germline): SGHRS, YFSETQ. The CDR3 is 18 residues long. The CDR3 loop is CASRGPSGRDPSTDTQYF. The CDR3 DNA sequence: TGCGCCAGCAGGGGTCCTAGCGGGAGGGACCCCAGCACAGATACGCAGTATTTT.

This clone has only one observation. V and J are TRBV12-3 or TRBV12-4 and TRBJ1-1; D uncertain. CDR3 length equals 13 residues. The V end was cut by 3 bases, the J end by 1 base, with 6 bases between. The CDR3 protein is CASSFKRNTEAFF. The CDR3 coding sequence is TGTGCCAGCAGTTTTAAGCGGAACACTGAAGCTTTCTTT.